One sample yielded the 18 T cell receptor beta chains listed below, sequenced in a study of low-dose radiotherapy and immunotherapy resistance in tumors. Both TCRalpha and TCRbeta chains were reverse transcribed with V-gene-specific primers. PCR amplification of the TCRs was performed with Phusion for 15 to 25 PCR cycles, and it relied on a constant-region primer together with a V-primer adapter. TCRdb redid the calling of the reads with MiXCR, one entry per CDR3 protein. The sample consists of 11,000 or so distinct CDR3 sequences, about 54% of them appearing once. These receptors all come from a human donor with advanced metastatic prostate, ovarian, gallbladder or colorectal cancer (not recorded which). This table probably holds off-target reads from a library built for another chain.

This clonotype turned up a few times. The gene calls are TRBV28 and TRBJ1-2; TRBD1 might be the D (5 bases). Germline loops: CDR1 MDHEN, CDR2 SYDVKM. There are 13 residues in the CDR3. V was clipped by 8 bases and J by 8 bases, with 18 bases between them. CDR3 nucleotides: TGTGCCAGCTCCCCCGGAGGACACTGGGGCTACACCTTC. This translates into CASSPGGHWGYTF.

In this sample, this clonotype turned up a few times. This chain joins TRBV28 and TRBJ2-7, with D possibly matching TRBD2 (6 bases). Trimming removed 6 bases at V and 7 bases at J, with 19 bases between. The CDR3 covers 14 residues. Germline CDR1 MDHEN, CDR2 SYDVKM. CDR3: CASRPPLKGGEQYF. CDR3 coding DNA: TGTGCCAGCAGGCCCCCCTTGAAAGGAGGGGAGCAGTACTTC.

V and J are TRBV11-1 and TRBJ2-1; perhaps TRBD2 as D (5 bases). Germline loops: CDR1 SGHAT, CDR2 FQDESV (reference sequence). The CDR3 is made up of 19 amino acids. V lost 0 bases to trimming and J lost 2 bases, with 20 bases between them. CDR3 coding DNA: TGTGCCAGCAGCTTAGCCCCAACTCTTATAGCGTACCCCTACAATGAGCAGTTCTTC. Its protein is CASSLAPTLIAYPYNEQFF.

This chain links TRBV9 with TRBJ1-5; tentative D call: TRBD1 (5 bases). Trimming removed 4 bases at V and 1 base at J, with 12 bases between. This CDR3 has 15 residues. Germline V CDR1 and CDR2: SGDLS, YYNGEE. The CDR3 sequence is CASSPRVGSNQPQHF. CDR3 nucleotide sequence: TGTGCCAGCAGCCCCAGGGTCGGGAGCAATCAGCCCCAGCATTTT.

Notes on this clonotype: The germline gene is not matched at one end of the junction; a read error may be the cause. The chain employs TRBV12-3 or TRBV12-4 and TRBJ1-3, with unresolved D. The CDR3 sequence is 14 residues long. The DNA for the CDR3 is TGTGCCAGCAGGATCTCGCTAGTTGGAAACACCAGATATTTT. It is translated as CASRISLVGNTRYF.

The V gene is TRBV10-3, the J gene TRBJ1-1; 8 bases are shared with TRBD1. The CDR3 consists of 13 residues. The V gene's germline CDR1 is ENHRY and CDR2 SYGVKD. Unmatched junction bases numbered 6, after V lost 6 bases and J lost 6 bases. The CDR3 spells CAIRQQGGPEAFF. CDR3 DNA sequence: TGTGCCATCAGGCAACAGGGGGGGCCTGAAGCTTTCTTT.

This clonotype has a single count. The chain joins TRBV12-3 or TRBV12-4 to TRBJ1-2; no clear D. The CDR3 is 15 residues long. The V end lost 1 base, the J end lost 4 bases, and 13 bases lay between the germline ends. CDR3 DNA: TGTGCCAGCAGTTTAGTTGCCCGACTTGGCTATGGCTACACCTTC. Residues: CASSLVARLGYGYTF.

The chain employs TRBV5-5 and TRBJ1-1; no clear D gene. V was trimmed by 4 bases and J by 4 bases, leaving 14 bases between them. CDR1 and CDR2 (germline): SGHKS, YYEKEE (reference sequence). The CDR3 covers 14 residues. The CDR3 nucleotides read TGTGCCAGCAGCCAAATATGGGAGGGCACTGAAGCTTTCTTT. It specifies CASSQIWEGTEAFF.

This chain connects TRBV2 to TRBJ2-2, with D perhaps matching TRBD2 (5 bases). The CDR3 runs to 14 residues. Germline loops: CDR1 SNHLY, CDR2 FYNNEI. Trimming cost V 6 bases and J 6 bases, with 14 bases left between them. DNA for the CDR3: TGTGCCAGCAGGGGAGCGATAATCGCCGGGGAGCTGTTTTTT. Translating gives CASRGAIIAGELFF.

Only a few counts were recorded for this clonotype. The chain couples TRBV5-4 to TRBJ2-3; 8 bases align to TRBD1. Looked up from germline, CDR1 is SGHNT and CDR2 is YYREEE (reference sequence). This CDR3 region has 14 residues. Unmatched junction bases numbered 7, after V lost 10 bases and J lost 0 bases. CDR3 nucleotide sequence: TGTGCCGGGCACGGGACAGGAAGCACAGATACGCAGTATTTT. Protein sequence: CAGHGTGSTDTQYF.

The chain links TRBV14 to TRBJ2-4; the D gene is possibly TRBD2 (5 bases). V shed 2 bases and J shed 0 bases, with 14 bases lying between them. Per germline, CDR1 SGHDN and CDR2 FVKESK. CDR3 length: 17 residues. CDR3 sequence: CASSQPRAGLAKNIQYF. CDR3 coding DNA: TGTGCCAGCAGCCAACCCCGGGCAGGACTAGCCAAAAACATTCAGTACTTC.

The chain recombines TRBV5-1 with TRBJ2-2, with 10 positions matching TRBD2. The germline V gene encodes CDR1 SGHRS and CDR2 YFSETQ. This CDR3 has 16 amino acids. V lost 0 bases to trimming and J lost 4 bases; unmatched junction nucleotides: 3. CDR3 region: CASSLEAGGTTGELFF. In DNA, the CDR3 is TGCGCCAGCAGCTTGGAAGCGGGGGGGACCACCGGGGAGCTGTTTTTT.

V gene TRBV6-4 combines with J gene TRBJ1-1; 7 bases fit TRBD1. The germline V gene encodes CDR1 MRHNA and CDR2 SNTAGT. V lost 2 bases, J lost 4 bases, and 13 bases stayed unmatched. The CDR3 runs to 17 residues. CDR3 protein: CASSDPDRERDCTEAFF. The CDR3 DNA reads TGTGCCAGCAGTGACCCAGACAGGGAAAGGGATTGCACTGAAGCTTTCTTT.

The CDR3 loop is CASSLGQNYEQYF. For the CDR3, the DNA is TGTGCCAGCTCCCTCGGACAGAACTACGAGCAGTACTTC. This chain joins TRBV18 and TRBJ2-7; tentative D call: TRBD1 (6 bases). Per germline, CDR1 KGHSH and CDR2 LQKENI. The V end lost 6 bases, the J end lost 3 bases, and 12 bases lay between the germline ends. This CDR3 is 13 amino acids long. Full variable domain (missing parts from reference TRBV18 and TRBJ2-7): NAGVMQNPRHLVRRRGQEARLRCSPMKGHSHVYWYRQLPEEGLKFMVYLQKENIIDESGMPKERFSAEFPKEGPSILRIQQVVRGDSAAYFCASSLGQNYEQYFGPGTRLTVT.

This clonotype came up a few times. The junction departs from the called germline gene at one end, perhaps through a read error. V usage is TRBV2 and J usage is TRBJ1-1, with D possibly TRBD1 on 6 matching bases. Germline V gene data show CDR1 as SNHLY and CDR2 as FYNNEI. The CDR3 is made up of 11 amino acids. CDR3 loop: CASSEGPFGTF. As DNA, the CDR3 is TGTGCCAGCAGTGAAGGGCCTTTTGGGACATTT. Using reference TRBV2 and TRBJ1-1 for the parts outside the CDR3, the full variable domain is EPEVTQTPSHQVTQMGQEVILRCVPISNHLYFYWYRQILGQKVEFLVSFYNNEISEKSEIFDDQFSVERPDGSNFTLKIRSTKLEDSAMYFCASSEGPFGTFGQGTRLTVV.

CDR3 sequence: CSVGEQVLYGYTF. CDR3 coding DNA: TGCAGCGTTGGTGAGCAGGTTTTATATGGCTACACCTTC. The chain links TRBV29-1 to TRBJ1-2; D is undetermined. Trimming shortened V by 4 bases and J by 5 bases, and 14 bases separated the two germline ends. The V gene's germline CDR1 is SQVTM and CDR2 ANQGSEA. The CDR3 length is 13 residues.

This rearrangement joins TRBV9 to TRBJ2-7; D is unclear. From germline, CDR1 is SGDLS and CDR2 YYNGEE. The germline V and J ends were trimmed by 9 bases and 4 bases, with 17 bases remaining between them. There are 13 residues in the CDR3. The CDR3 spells CAIHTDLRYEQYF. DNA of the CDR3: TGTGCCATCCACACAGACCTGCGGTACGAGCAGTACTTC.

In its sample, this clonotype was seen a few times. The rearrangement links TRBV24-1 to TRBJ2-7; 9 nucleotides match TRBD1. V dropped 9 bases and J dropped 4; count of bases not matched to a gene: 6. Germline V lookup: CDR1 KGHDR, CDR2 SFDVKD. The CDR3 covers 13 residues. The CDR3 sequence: CATSRTGEYEQYF. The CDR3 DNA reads TGTGCCACCTCAAGGACAGGGGAATACGAGCAGTACTTC.